The 19 T cell receptor beta chains listed next were all sequenced from one sample in a study of cytomegalovirus exposure and HLA in healthy donors. The PCR made use of 60 Vbeta and 13 Jbeta primers. TCRdb's copy holds only in-frame clones and misses some; the assay was immunoSEQ multiplex PCR. The sample has about 110,000 clones, approximately 83% seen once. The sample comprised PBMCs. The receptors were gathered from a man aged 35-49 years in good health and CMV-seronegative.

The chain joins TRBV30 to TRBJ1-1; TRBD1 is a possible D gene (6 bases). The length of the CDR3 is 12 residues. Germline loops: CDR1 GTSNPN, CDR2 SVGIG (reference sequence). CDR3 loop: CASGQTNTEAFF. Here the CDR3 DNA reads TGTGCTTCTGGACAGACGAACACTGAAGCTTTCTTT. Variable domain in full (rest from reference TRBV30 and TRBJ1-1): SQTIHQWPATLVQPVGSPLSLECTVEGTSNPNLYWYRQAAGRGLQLLFYSVGIGQISSEVPQNLSASRPQDRQFILSSKKLLLSDSGFYLCASGQTNTEAFFGQGTRLTVV.

This sequence joins TRBV18 and TRBJ1-4; tentatively, D is TRBD1 (6 bases). Germline-derived CDR1 and CDR2 are KGHSH and LQKENI. V was cut by 4 bases and J by 8 bases, with 17 bases left in between. The CDR3 runs to 15 residues. CDR3 DNA: TGTGCCAGCTCACTCAAGGCGGGGGGCGGCGAAAAACTGTTTTTT. Encoded protein: CASSLKAGGGEKLFF.

The J gene is TRBJ2-7, the V gene TRBV9, with TRBD1 matching 7 bases. The V gene end was trimmed by 3 bases and the J gene end by 2 bases; junction bases not matched to a gene: 8. CDR3 size: 15 residues. Germline V lookup: CDR1 SGDLS, CDR2 YYNGEE. CDR3 DNA sequence: TGTGCCAGCAGCGGCCGGGACAGTCCACCCTACGAGCAGTACTTC. As protein: CASSGRDSPPYEQYF.

This rearrangement joins TRBV7-2 to TRBJ2-1; 8 bases are shared with TRBD2. Germline V gene lookup returns CDR1 SGHTA and CDR2 FQGNSA. This CDR3 spans 15 amino acids. J was trimmed by 4 bases and V by 1 base; bases with no gene match: 3. The CDR3 DNA sequence: TGTGCCAGCAGCTTAGACGGGGGGGATTACAATGAGCAGTTCTTC. It encodes CASSLDGGDYNEQFF.

The J gene is TRBJ1-2, the V gene TRBV4-2; D perhaps matches TRBD1 (6 bases). The CDR3 is 15 amino acids. The V gene's germline CDR1 is LGHNA and CDR2 YNFKEQ. The V and J ends lost 2 bases and 6 bases respectively, with 16 bases between them. CDR3 sequence reads: CASSQPLWGRNGYTF. In DNA form, the CDR3 reads TGTGCCAGCAGCCAACCATTATGGGGGCGAAATGGCTACACCTTC.

The V and J genes are TRBV4-2 and TRBJ1-2; 7 bases are shared with TRBD1. With V trimmed by 0 bases and J by 8 bases, 6 bases remained unmatched. The CDR3 has 14 amino acids. Germline values: CDR1 LGHNA, CDR2 YNFKEQ. This CDR3 is CASSQEGQGDGYTF. The CDR3 nucleotides are TGTGCCAGCAGCCAAGAAGGGCAGGGGGACGGCTACACCTTC.

This rearrangement joins TRBV7-9 to TRBJ1-5, with unresolved D. From germline, CDR1 is SEHNR and CDR2 FQNEAQ (reference sequence). The CDR3 has 16 amino acids. V lost 2 bases, J lost 0 bases, and 11 bases lay in between. The CDR3: CASSLPEFSSNQPQHF. In DNA, the CDR3 is TGTGCCAGCAGCTTACCCGAGTTTAGTAGCAATCAGCCCCAGCATTTT.

The chain uses TRBV18 and TRBJ1-1; perhaps TRBD1 as D (5 bases). The V end lost 6 bases, the J end lost 7 bases, and 6 bases lay between the germline ends. The CDR3 covers 10 residues. The germline CDR1 and CDR2 sequences are KGHSH and LQKENI. CDR3 nucleotide sequence: TGTGCCAGCTCGGGGGGTGAAGCTTTCTTT. Amino acid sequence: CASSGGEAFF.

This chain connects TRBV29-1 to TRBJ1-1, with unresolved D. Germline CDR1 and CDR2: SQVTM and ANQGSEA. Trimming took 7 bases from V and 1 from J, leaving 10 bases between them. The CDR3 sequence is 12 residues long. CDR3 loop: CSAGTENTEAFF. The CDR3 region has the DNA TGCAGCGCCGGTACAGAGAACACTGAAGCTTTCTTT. The complete variable domain, with remaining parts taken from reference TRBV29-1 and TRBJ1-1, reads SAVISQKPSRDICQRGTSLTIQCQVDSQVTMMFWYRQQPGQSLTLIATANQGSEATYESGFVIDKFPISRPNLTFSTLTVSNMSPEDSSIYLCSAGTENTEAFFGQGTRLTVV.

The chain is built from TRBV6-5 and TRBJ1-1; D is perhaps TRBD1 (6 bases). Germline V gene lookup returns CDR1 MNHEY and CDR2 SVGAGI. The CDR3 has 12 amino acids. V lost 5 bases and J 6 bases, leaving 10 bases between the germline ends. The chain's CDR3 is CASSRGGPEAFF. CDR3 DNA: TGTGCCAGCAGTCGGGGGGGCCCTGAAGCTTTCTTT.

This clone was counted a few times. J is TRBJ1-4 and V is TRBV25-1, with D uncertain. Germline V CDR1 and CDR2: MGHDK, SYGVNS. V lost 2 bases to trimming and J lost 5 bases, with 6 bases between them. The CDR3 runs to 13 residues. The CDR3 DNA follows: TGTGCCAGCAGTGAACCGGGGAATGAAAAACTGTTTTTT. Protein sequence: CASSEPGNEKLFF.

V is TRBV19 and J is TRBJ1-5, with D possibly being TRBD1 (6 bases). Trimming took off 3 bases at V and 0 bases at J, with 12 bases between the two ends. Germline V CDR1 and CDR2: LNHDA, SQIVND (reference sequence). This CDR3 spans 16 amino acids. The CDR3 is CASSIRGGNSNQPQHF. The CDR3 coding sequence is TGTGCCAGTAGTATCCGAGGGGGAAATAGCAATCAGCCCCAGCATTTT.

This chain connects TRBV15 to TRBJ2-6; TRBD1 agrees at 7 bases. The CDR3 is 16 amino acids. Trimming at V came to 4 bases and at J to 2 bases, leaving 5 bases not matched to a gene. Germline lookup yields CDR1 LNHNV and CDR2 YYDKDF (reference sequence). The CDR3 DNA reads as TGTGCCACCAGCATCCCTACAGGGGCTGGGGCCAACGTCCTGACTTTC. It translates to CATSIPTGAGANVLTF.

The V and J genes are TRBV7-2 and TRBJ1-2; D is undetermined. This CDR3 contains 14 residues. Trimming stripped 3 bases from V and 8 bases from J, with 16 bases between. Germline values: CDR1 SGHTA, CDR2 FQGNSA. The CDR3 region is CASSLTERLPGYTF. The CDR3 region has the DNA TGTGCCAGCAGCTTGACGGAACGACTCCCCGGCTACACCTTC.

J is TRBJ1-3 and V is TRBV2; possibly TRBD1 for D (5 bases). This CDR3 spans 16 amino acids. Germline-derived CDR1 and CDR2 are SNHLY and FYNNEI. Trimming removed 5 bases from V and 0 bases from J, with 14 bases in between. CDR3 in DNA: TGTGCCAGCAGTATGACAGTCTCTTCCTCTGGAAACACCATATATTTT. Protein product: CASSMTVSSSGNTIYF.

This chain connects TRBV6-6 to TRBJ1-4, with 8 nucleotides matching TRBD1. The ends lost 6 bases at V and 8 bases at J; junction bases unmatched: 5. This CDR3 region has 13 residues. CDR1 is MNHNY and CDR2 is SVGAGI in the germline V gene (reference sequence). The CDR3 coding sequence is TGTGCCAGCAGCCCCCGGACAGGGGAAAAACTGTTTTTT. As protein: CASSPRTGEKLFF.

The gene calls are TRBV5-5 and TRBJ1-2; no clear D gene. The CDR3 spans 13 residues. From germline, CDR1 is SGHKS and CDR2 YYEKEE (reference sequence). V was trimmed by 3 bases and J by 6 bases, leaving 12 bases between them. The CDR3 loop is CASSSGVYDGYTF. The CDR3 DNA is TGTGCCAGCAGCTCCGGGGTCTACGATGGCTACACCTTC.

V usage is TRBV5-4 and J usage is TRBJ1-1; D may be TRBD1 (6 bases). Germline CDR1 is SGHNT and CDR2 is YYREEE (reference sequence). Trimming took off 5 bases at V and 1 base at J, with 15 bases between the two ends. The length of the CDR3 is 15 residues. For the CDR3, the DNA is TGTGCCAGCAGTTCCCCGCCACAGGGGAACACTGAAGCTTTCTTT. This translates into CASSSPPQGNTEAFF.

The chain carries TRBV4-2 and TRBJ2-3; 9 positions match TRBD1. The CDR3 has 14 amino acids. J gave up 9 bases and V 6 bases, and 10 bases lay outside the gene matches. The germline CDR1 and CDR2 sequences are LGHNA and YNFKEQ. The CDR3 spells CASREQGAKTTQYF. The CDR3 DNA is TGTGCCAGCAGAGAACAGGGGGCGAAGACAACGCAGTATTTT.